The clone carrying this T cell receptor (beta chain) was seen a few times. This sample was included in a study of T-cell reconstitution after alpha-beta-depleted transplantation in children. CDR1 and CDR2 (germline): DFQATT, SNEGSKA (reference sequence). V shed 5 bases and J 7 bases; nucleotides not matched to a gene: 5. This CDR3 contains 12 residues. Unique molecular identifiers were incorporated into the prepared TCRbeta library. MiXCR was run by TCRdb on the PCR reads, yielding one entry per CDR3 protein. Of 360,000 or so distinct CDR3 sequences listed, roughly 22% are singletons. The sequences come from PBMCs from the stem cell graft donor, collected from the stem cell graft. This sequence was found in a human donor who donated a stem cell graft to a child with acute myeloid leukemia. V usage is TRBV20-1 and J usage is TRBJ2-1, with TRBD2 matching over 7 bases. The CDR3 sequence: CSAPLGGNEQFF. The CDR3 DNA sequence: TGCAGTGCTCCCCTGGGGGGGAATGAGCAGTTCTTC.